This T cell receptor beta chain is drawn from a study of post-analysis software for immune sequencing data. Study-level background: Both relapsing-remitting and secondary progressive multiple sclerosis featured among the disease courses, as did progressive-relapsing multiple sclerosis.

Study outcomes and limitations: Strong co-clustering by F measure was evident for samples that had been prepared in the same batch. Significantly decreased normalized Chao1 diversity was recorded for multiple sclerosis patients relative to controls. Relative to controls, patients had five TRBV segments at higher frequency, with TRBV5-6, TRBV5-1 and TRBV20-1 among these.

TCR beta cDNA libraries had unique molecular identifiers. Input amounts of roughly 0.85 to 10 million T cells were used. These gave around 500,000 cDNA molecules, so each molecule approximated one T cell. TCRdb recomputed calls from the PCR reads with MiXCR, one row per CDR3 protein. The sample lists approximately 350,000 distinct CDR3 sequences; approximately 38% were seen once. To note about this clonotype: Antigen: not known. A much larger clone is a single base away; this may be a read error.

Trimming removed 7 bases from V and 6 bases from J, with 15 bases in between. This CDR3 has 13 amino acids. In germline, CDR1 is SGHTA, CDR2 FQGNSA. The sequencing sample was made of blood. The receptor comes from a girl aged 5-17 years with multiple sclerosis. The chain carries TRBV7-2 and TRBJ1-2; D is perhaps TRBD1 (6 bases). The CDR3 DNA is TGTGCCAGCAAAAGGATAGGGGGGGATGGCTACACCTTC. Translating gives CASKRIGGDGYTF.